The present T cell receptor beta chain was sequenced within a study of blood T cell repertoires in COVID-19. Study-level background: The United States, Italy and Spain supplied acute and convalescent COVID-19 samples.

Recruitment covered 25 or so US areas and drew participants whose ages spanned roughly 18 to 90 years. The V gene's germline CDR1 is SGHRS and CDR2 YFSETQ. V was clipped by 10 bases and J by 3 bases, with 20 bases between them. The CDR3 runs to 14 residues. Study processing details: For nucleated cells, counts were estimated from reference gene primer amplification. The repertoire was sequenced with immunoSEQ multiplex PCR; TCRdb's copy has only in-frame clones and lacks some. That table supplies the V and J calls and clone size; D and trimming were determined from the DNA. The table has 200,000 or so clones, more than 65% seen once.

The V and J genes are TRBV5-1 and TRBJ2-7; possible D gene TRBD1, 5 bases. The clonotype originates from a man aged 35 to 55 who had recovered from COVID-19. The material sequenced was PBMCs or T cells enriched from blood (not recorded which). The DNA for the CDR3 is TGCGCCGGATGGCACAGGCGACATTACTACGAGCAGTACTTC. Protein sequence: CAGWHRRHYYEQYF.